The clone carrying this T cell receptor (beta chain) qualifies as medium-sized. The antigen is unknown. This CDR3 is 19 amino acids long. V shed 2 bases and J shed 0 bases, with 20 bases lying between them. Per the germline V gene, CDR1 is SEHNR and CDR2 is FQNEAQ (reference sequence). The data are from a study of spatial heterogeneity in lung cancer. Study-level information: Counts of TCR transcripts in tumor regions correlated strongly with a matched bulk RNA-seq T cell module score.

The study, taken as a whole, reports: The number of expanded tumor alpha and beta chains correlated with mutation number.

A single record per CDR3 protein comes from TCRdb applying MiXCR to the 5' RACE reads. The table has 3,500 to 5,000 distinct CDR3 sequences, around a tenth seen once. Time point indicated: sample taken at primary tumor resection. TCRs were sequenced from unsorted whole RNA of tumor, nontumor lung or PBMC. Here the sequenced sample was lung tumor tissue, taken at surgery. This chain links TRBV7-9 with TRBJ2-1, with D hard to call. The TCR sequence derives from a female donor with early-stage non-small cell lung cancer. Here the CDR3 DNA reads TGTGCCAGCAGCTTATTGCTAGTGCTGGGGTCGAACTCCTACAATGAGCAGTTCTTC. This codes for CASSLLLVLGSNSYNEQFF.